Listed here are 7 T cell receptor beta chains from one sample, sequenced in a study of cytomegalovirus exposure and HLA in healthy donors. PCR employed 60 Vbeta and 13 Jbeta primers. Repertoires were generated with immunoSEQ multiplex PCR, while TCRdb's copy carries only in-frame clones and drops some. The sample yields about 72,000 clones, about four fifths seen once. Sequencing was done on a sample of PBMCs. The receptor source for this set is a man aged 40-49 years in good health and CMV-seronegative.

CDR3 DNA: TGTGCCAGTAGTATAGAGGCCACCCCGAACACTGAAGCTTTCTTT. Encoded protein: CASSIEATPNTEAFF. The chain is built from TRBV19 and TRBJ1-1; no clear D gene. V was shortened by 0 bases and J by 1 base, with 9 bases between the two germline ends. The CDR3 is 15 amino acids. Germline CDR1 LNHDA, CDR2 SQIVND (reference sequence). Full variable domain (remainder filled in from reference TRBV19 and TRBJ1-1): DGGITQSPKYLFRKEGQNVTLSCEQNLNHDAMYWYRQDPGQGLRLIYYSQIVNDFQKGDIAEGYSVSREKKESFPLTVTSAQKNPTAFYLCASSIEATPNTEAFFGQGTRLTVV.

J is TRBJ1-3 and V is TRBV11-2; 9 bases are a match to TRBD1. The V gene end was trimmed by 1 base and the J gene end by 3 bases; junction bases not matched to a gene: 10. From germline, CDR1 is SGHAT and CDR2 FQNNGV. The CDR3 is 18 amino acids. For the CDR3, the DNA is TGTGCCAGCAGCTTAGGAAGGACGGAGACAGGGGGTGGAAACACCATATATTTT. Its translation is CASSLGRTETGGGNTIYF.

In nucleotides, the CDR3 is TGTGCCAGCAGCGGAGAAAGGGGAAGTAGCTCCGGGGAGCTGTTTTTT. It translates to CASSGERGSSSGELFF. V usage is TRBV7-8 and J usage is TRBJ2-2; TRBD1 is a possible D gene (5 bases). The germline gives CDR1 SGHVS, CDR2 FQNEAQ. The CDR3 loop spans 16 amino acids. The germline V and J ends were trimmed by 5 bases and 6 bases, with 19 bases remaining between them.

This chain links TRBV18 with TRBJ1-5; D is uncertain. The CDR3 length is 16 residues. CDR1 is KGHSH and CDR2 is LQKENI in the germline V gene. The ends were cut back, 2 bases at V and 7 bases at J, with 18 bases in the middle. The CDR3 spells CASSPNDRTRRQPQHF. The CDR3 DNA follows: TGTGCCAGCTCACCAAATGATCGGACGAGGAGGCAGCCCCAGCATTTT.

This chain joins TRBV30 and TRBJ2-1; 9 bases fit TRBD1. CDR1 is GTSNPN and CDR2 is SVGIG in the germline V gene (reference sequence). The junction had 10 bases not matched to a gene; V was cut back by 4 bases and J by 0 bases. CDR3 size: 17 residues. This chain's CDR3 is CAWKRGTGFSSYNEQFF. The CDR3 DNA reads as TGTGCCTGGAAACGGGGGACAGGGTTTTCCTCCTACAATGAGCAGTTCTTC.

This chain connects TRBV28 to TRBJ1-1; 7 bases are a match to TRBD1. Germline V CDR1 and CDR2: MDHEN, SYDVKM. The J segment lost 0 bases and the V segment lost 6 bases, leaving 7 bases of the junction unmatched. The CDR3 has 15 residues. DNA of the CDR3: TGTGCCAGCAGCTACTGGGACAGATTGAACACTGAAGCTTTCTTT. It specifies CASSYWDRLNTEAFF.

About this clone itself: The sample contains more than one DNA sequence encoding this CDR3. The chain employs TRBV5-1 and TRBJ2-7, with 9 bases fitting TRBD1. Germline lookup yields CDR1 SGHRS and CDR2 YFSETQ. The CDR3 covers 14 residues. The V gene end was trimmed by 4 bases and the J gene end by 5 bases; junction bases not matched to a gene: 7. The DNA for the CDR3 is TGCGCCAGCAGCCCGGGACAGGGAGGGAACGAGCAGTACTTC. It translates to CASSPGQGGNEQYF.